The present T cell receptor beta chain was sequenced within a study of T cells in Graves' hyperthyroidism and ophthalmopathy. Germline V CDR1 and CDR2: MGHRA, YSYEKL. CDR3 size: 13 residues. V dropped 1 base and J dropped 2 bases, with 6 bases sitting between them. What was amplified from RNA transcripts were TCR beta CDR3 regions. Using the HTBI primer set, a first-round RT-PCR was run on the TCR CDR3. A single record per CDR3 protein comes from TCRdb applying MiXCR to the multiplex PCR reads. The sample records 690,000 or so distinct CDR3 sequences, under 20% being singletons. The chain employs TRBV4-1 and TRBJ2-7, with D hard to call. This TCR was sampled from a woman between 45 and 60 years old with Graves' hyperthyroidism that later progressed to Graves' ophthalmopathy. Material: blood. The CDR3, as DNA: TGCGCCAGCAGCCAAGTGACAACCTACGAGCAGTACTTC. Residues: CASSQVTTYEQYF.